This entry concerns a single T cell receptor beta chain. Its specificity is not known. The data derive from a study of OX40 agonist ivuxolimab in advanced cancers. Study-wide findings and caveats: In CD8+ T cells, expanded clones were on average more numerous than in CD4+. Undetermined was the antigen specificity of the expanded peripheral T cells.

V lost 4 bases and J lost 0, with 10 bases in between. From germline, CDR1 is MGHRA and CDR2 YSYEKL. The CDR3 is 15 amino acids. The protocol was immunoSEQ multiplex PCR, while the TCRdb copy is restricted to in-frame clones and leaves out a portion. Among about 54,000 clones listed, just over 90% were seen once. This TCR came from an adult with an advanced solid tumor such as melanoma, head and neck, liver or kidney cancer. The source material was CD4+ or CD8+ T cells sorted from blood, sampled in a trial of the OX40 agonist ivuxolimab. The chain links TRBV4-1 to TRBJ1-3; D may be TRBD1 (5 bases). CDR3 in amino acids: CASSRHQGSGNTIYF. CDR3 coding DNA: TGCGCCAGCAGCCGGCACCAGGGCTCTGGAAACACCATATATTTT.